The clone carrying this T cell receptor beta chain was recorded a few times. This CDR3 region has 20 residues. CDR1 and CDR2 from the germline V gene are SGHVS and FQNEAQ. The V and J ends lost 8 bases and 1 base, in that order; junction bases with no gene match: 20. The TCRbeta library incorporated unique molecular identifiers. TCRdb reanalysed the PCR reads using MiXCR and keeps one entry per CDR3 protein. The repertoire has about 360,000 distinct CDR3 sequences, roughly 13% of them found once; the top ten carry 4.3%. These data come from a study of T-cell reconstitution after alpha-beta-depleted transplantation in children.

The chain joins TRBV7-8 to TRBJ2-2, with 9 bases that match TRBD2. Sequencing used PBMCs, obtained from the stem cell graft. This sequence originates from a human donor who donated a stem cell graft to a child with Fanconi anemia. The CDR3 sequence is CASRGGPSLAGEKNTGELFF. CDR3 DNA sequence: TGTGCCAGCCGGGGGGGGCCTTCCTTAGCGGGGGAAAAGAACACCGGGGAGCTGTTTTTT. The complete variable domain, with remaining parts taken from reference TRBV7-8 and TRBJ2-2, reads GAGVSQSPRYKVAKRGQDVALRCDPISGHVSLFWYQQALGQGPEFLTYFQNEAQLDKSGLPSDRFFAERPEGSVSTLKIQRTQQEDSAVYLCASRGGPSLAGEKNTGELFFGEGSRLTVL.